This T cell receptor beta chain is drawn from a study of blood T cell repertoires in COVID-19. Study in general: The United States, Italy and Spain provided the acute and convalescent COVID-19 samples. T cells, B-cell-depleted T cells, or PBMCs provided the cDNA or gDNA that served as material.

Authors' methods: How many nucleated cells were present was estimated from reference gene primer amplification. The data were produced by immunoSEQ multiplex PCR, yet TCRdb's version contains in-frame clones alone and is incomplete. From that table come the V and J calls and clone size; the DNA was used to work out D and trimming. In the table there are approximately 220,000 clones, roughly four fifths of which are singletons. V lost 5 bases and J lost 3, with 8 bases in between. The CDR3 is 12 residues long. The J gene is TRBJ2-7, the V gene TRBV12-3 or TRBV12-4; weak D call: TRBD1 (5 bases). The receptor's source is a woman aged 55-75 years with acute or convalescent COVID-19. Source material: peripheral blood. The CDR3 here is CASSKGYYEQYF. For the CDR3, the DNA is TGTGCCAGCAGTAAGGGGTACTACGAGCAGTACTTC.